This T cell receptor beta chain was found in a study of blood T cells in healthy people across ages. The authors ran a second PCR of about 7 to 11 cycles using a sample-barcoded 5' primer and a J-beta primer mix. TCRdb processed the 5' RACE reads anew with MiXCR; each CDR3 protein has one entry. The sample has about 500,000 distinct CDR3 sequences, 24% seen once. The germline V gene has CDR1 MDHEN and CDR2 SYDVKM. V was pared by 6 bases and J by 3 bases, with 12 bases between. The CDR3 contains 14 residues. These data were also reused for a study on T cells of mothers and their children.

The TCR comes from a boy under 18 in good health. V gene TRBV28 combines with J gene TRBJ1-5; a weak D match, TRBD1 (5 bases). Sequences were obtained from blood. CDR3 loop: CASRNPGNNQPQHF. DNA of the CDR3: TGTGCCAGCAGAAATCCAGGGAACAATCAGCCCCAGCATTTT.